The present entry profiles one T cell receptor beta chain with its context. This clone was picked up many times. Its antigen remains unidentified. No base quality information exists; no much larger clone differs at one position. TCRbeta CDR3 regions were amplified from genomic DNA by means of the immunoSEQ Assay, a bias-controlled multiplex PCR. The published analysis was carried out like this. Within the assay, amplification of reference gene primers was used to estimate how many nucleated cells each sample contained. To quantify the absolute abundance of each unique TCRbeta CDR3 rearrangement, sequence reads were collapsed and filtered. Productive Simpson clonality was computed per sample as the square root of Simpson's diversity index over productive rearrangements. Held by TCRdb, this immuneACCESS table contains in-frame sequences only and omits some clones. Under half of the omission traces to an unresolved V gene where checked; the cause of the rest is unknown. The V and J calls and clone size are taken from that table; D and trimming were inferred from the DNA. The sample has about 280,000 clones on record, around 80% of them singletons. Of the sample, 5% falls within the top ten clones.

This sample was included in a study of blood T cell repertoires in COVID-19 (dated by TCRdb to about 2020). Notes on the research overall: Samples covering the acute and convalescent phases of COVID-19 were provided by collaborators in the United States, Italy and Spain. The material from the prospective study consisted of cDNA or gDNA derived from T cells, B-cell-depleted T cells, or PBMCs. Subjects who had been exposed to COVID-19, were actively infected with it, or had recovered from it provided the deeply sampled blood TCRbeta repertoires that made up the dataset. The repertoires were released in a freely available public database intended as a resource for research on the immune response to SARS-CoV-2. Samples came from the ongoing ImmuneRACE study (first 160 participants) plus 1,254 subjects from 6 global collaborators. A de-identified subject ID, COVID-19 status, age in years and sex were almost always included in the sample metadata. Where available, HLA class I and class II types were taken from metadata supplied by the sample provider and were not determined by assay-based typing. What the authors observed across the whole study: The amount of clinical and demographic metadata varied by source and participant and was provided uncurated.

In the prospective study, participants were roughly 18 to 89 years old, resided in 24 geographic areas of the United States, and were enrolled through a virtual design. Cohort assignment in the prospective study relied on participant-reported clinical history from a screening survey and a study questionnaire. Exposed participants had been in contact with someone with a PCR-confirmed or clinician-diagnosed COVID-19 case within 2 weeks of study entry. Each participant in the prospective study had whole blood, serum and a nasopharyngeal or oropharyngeal swab collected by mobile phlebotomists. Prospective study participants could optionally give additional blood draws and questionnaires over a 2-month period. Blood samples from the prospective study were shipped frozen or at room temperature prior to DNA extraction. From a lookup of the germline V gene (reference sequence), CDR1 and CDR2 are LNHDA and SQIVND. There are 15 amino acids in the CDR3, from cysteine to phenylalanine inclusive. Only the CDR3 region is kept as DNA, spanning 45 bases read in frame from base 1. V loses 6 bases of germline sequence and J loses 0 bases, and the interval between the two ends is 9 bases.

Sequenced input: PBMCs or T cells enriched from blood (not recorded which). Recombination linked TRBV19 to TRBJ2-6; confidence is insufficient to name the D gene. The TCR comes from a man aged 40-49 years who had been exposed to COVID-19. The sequenced DNA: TGTGCCAGTAGAGGAGATAGCTCTGGGGCCAACGTCCTGACTTTC. It specifies CASRGDSSGANVLTF. Here the CDR3 is joined to the reference TRBV19 and TRBJ2-6 genes, and the full variable domain is: DGGITQSPKYLFRKEGQNVTLSCEQNLNHDAMYWYRQDPGQGLRLIYYSQIVNDFQKGDIAEGYSVSREKKESFPLTVTSAQKNPTAFYLCASRGDSSGANVLTFGAGSRLTVL.